This note documents a single T cell receptor (beta chain) sequence. In germline, CDR1 is SQVTM, CDR2 ANQGSEA. V gave up 6 bases and J gave up 9 bases, with 15 bases separating them. The CDR3 runs 12 residues. This entry belongs to a study of blood T cell repertoires in COVID-19. The method was immunoSEQ multiplex PCR; TCRdb's version includes in-frame clones alone and lacks a portion of them. Among roughly 230,000 clones listed, approximately 85% were seen once. This sequence was found in a woman aged 45-65 years who had been exposed to COVID-19. The chain is built from TRBV29-1 and TRBJ1-5; D gene unclear. Sequences were obtained from PBMCs or T cells enriched from blood (not recorded which). The CDR3 DNA reads as TGCAGCGTGCGAAGCCCCAGCGGGCCCCAGCATTTT. Its translation: CSVRSPSGPQHF.